The text below deals with one T cell receptor beta chain. Its antigen remains unidentified. Per-base qualities were not stored, and no clone one base away is much larger. These data belong to a study of T-cell reconstitution after alpha-beta-depleted transplantation in children (dated by TCRdb to between 2015 and 2016). Study-level background: T-cell immune reconstitution after TCRalphabeta/CD19-depleted allogeneic hematopoietic cell transplantation in children was quantitatively tracked in the study by means of TCR repertoire profiling.

Germline trimming amounts to 8 bases on V and 4 bases on J, with 8 as the count of junction bases outside the gene matches. From the cysteine up to the phenylalanine, the CDR3 has a length of 14 residues. CDR3 DNA is the only sequence kept; it has 42 bases, read in frame from the first base. CDR1 and CDR2 were assigned from the germline V gene (reference sequence) as MNHEY and SMNVEV. The library was built by means of PCR. The sequencer listed for this sample is Illumina HiSeq 2500. Molecular barcoding was employed in the preparation of TCR libraries, with unique molecular identifiers being used to normalize TCRbeta repertoire quantification. TCRdb took the public reads, trimmed them with fastp at Q25, ran MiXCR for clone calling and kept in-frame beta chains. Here each entry gathers all rows of one CDR3 protein and keeps the most common genes and DNA. Here the sample has some 220,000 distinct CDR3 sequences; around 9.5% occur a single time. About 6% of the sample comes from the top ten.

The chain is made from TRBV27 and TRBJ2-1; a stretch of 7 junction bases matches TRBD2. This receptor was obtained from a human donor who donated a stem cell graft to a child with acute lymphoblastic leukemia. The sequencing here drew on PBMCs from the stem cell graft donor, taken from the stem cell graft. CDR3 loop: CASGPSGAYNEQFF. The base sequence is TGTGCCAGCGGCCCTAGCGGAGCTTACAATGAGCAGTTCTTC.